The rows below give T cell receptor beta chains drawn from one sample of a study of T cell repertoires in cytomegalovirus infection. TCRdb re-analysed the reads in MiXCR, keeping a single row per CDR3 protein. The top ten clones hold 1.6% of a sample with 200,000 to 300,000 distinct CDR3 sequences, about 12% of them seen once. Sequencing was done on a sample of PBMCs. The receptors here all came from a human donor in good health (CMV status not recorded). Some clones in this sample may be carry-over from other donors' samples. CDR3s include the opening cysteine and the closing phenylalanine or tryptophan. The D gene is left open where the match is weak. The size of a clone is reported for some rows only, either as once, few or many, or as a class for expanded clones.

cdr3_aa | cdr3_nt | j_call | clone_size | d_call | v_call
CASSDLRIMNTEAFF | TGTGCCAGCAGCGACCTCAGAATTATGAACACTGAAGCTTTCTTT | TRBJ1-1 | . | . | TRBV6-5
CASSSGWEEANTGELFF | TGTGCCAGCAGCTCCGGTTGGGAGGAGGCAAACACCGGGGAGCTGTTTTTT | TRBJ2-2 | many | . | TRBV7-2
CATTTTYNEQFF | TGTGCCACCACAACTACCTACAATGAGCAGTTCTTC | TRBJ2-1 | many | . | TRBV6-2/TRBV6-3
CASSLEDRGRGYGYTF | TGTGCCAGCAGTTTAGAAGACAGGGGGCGCGGGTATGGCTACACCTTC | TRBJ1-2 | . | TRBD1 | TRBV28
CASSKETGGAGSYEQYF | TGTGCCAGCAGTAAGGAGACAGGAGGTGCGGGTTCTTACGAGCAGTACTTC | TRBJ2-7 | many | . | TRBV2
CSARVPMGTGRGEQFF | TGCAGTGCTAGAGTTCCGATGGGGACAGGGAGGGGAGAGCAGTTCTTC | TRBJ2-1 | many | TRBD1 | TRBV20-1
CASSFVGRASYEQYF | TGTGCCAGCAGCTTCGTCGGGAGGGCCTCCTACGAGCAGTACTTC | TRBJ2-7 | many | TRBD2 | TRBV7-3
CASSFTGQPYGYTF | TGTGCCAGCAGCTTTACGGGACAGCCCTATGGCTACACCTTC | TRBJ1-2 | few | TRBD1 | TRBV7-3
CASSPGGSGANVLTF | TGTGCCAGCAGCCCAGGGGGGTCTGGGGCCAACGTCCTGACTTTC | TRBJ2-6 | many | . | TRBV6-2/TRBV6-3
CASSPEQISQETQYF | TGTGCCAGCAGCCCTGAACAAATTAGCCAAGAGACCCAGTACTTC | TRBJ2-5 | many | . | TRBV7-6
CASSLNRGDGSPLHF | TGTGCCAGCAGCTTAAACAGGGGGGACGGTTCACCCCTCCACTTT | TRBJ1-6 | many | TRBD1 | TRBV7-2
CASSVGQGLAKNIQYF | TGTGCCAGTAGTGTAGGACAGGGGTTAGCCAAAAACATTCAGTACTTC | TRBJ2-4 | many | TRBD1 | TRBV19
CASSEEGLYNSPLHF | TGTGCCAGCAGTGAAGAGGGGCTCTATAATTCACCCCTCCACTTT | TRBJ1-6 | many | . | TRBV2
CASMPGTGGGKARTEAFF | TGTGCCAGCATGCCCGGGACAGGGGGCGGGAAGGCGAGAACTGAAGCTTTCTTT | TRBJ1-1 | . | TRBD1 | TRBV6-2/TRBV6-3
CASSLLGPNYGYTF | TGTGCCAGTAGCCTTCTCGGGCCCAACTATGGCTACACCTTC | TRBJ1-2 | once | . | TRBV19
CASSLRDPGGELFF | TGTGCCAGCAGTCTCCGGGACCCCGGCGGGGAGCTGTTTTTT | TRBJ2-2 | many | . | TRBV7-7
CASSPWTTLQETQYF | TGTGCCAGCAGCCCCTGGACAACGCTTCAAGAGACCCAGTACTTC | TRBJ2-5 | many | . | TRBV7-2
CASSQIRDYEQYF | TGTGCCAGCAGTCAAATCAGAGACTACGAGCAGTACTTC | TRBJ2-7 | . | . | TRBV6-6
CASSTRTGGVFPSGKLFF | TGTGCCAGTAGTACCAGGACAGGGGGCGTCTTCCCTTCGGGAAAACTGTTTTTT | TRBJ1-4 | . | TRBD1 | TRBV19
CSARAAGGDTDTQYF | TGCAGTGCTCGGGCGGCGGGAGGGGACACAGATACGCAGTATTTT | TRBJ2-3 | . | TRBD2 | TRBV20-1
CASSSAGGGNEQYF | TGTGCCAGCAGCTCCGCGGGAGGAGGAAACGAGCAGTACTTC | TRBJ2-7 | many | TRBD2 | TRBV7-9
CASTSTGWDFSTEAFF | TGTGCCAGCACCTCGACAGGGTGGGATTTTTCCACTGAAGCTTTCTTT | TRBJ1-1 | many | TRBD1 | TRBV7-2
CASSLLGDNEQFF | TGTGCCAGCAGTTTACTGGGGGACAATGAGCAGTTCTTC | TRBJ2-1 | many | . | TRBV28
CSARADYGVETQYF | TGCAGTGCTAGAGCCGATTATGGGGTAGAGACCCAGTACTTC | TRBJ2-5 | . | . | TRBV20-1
CAIQNDRGAHYGYTF | TGTGCCATCCAAAACGACAGGGGGGCCCACTATGGCTACACCTTC | TRBJ1-2 | many | TRBD1 | TRBV10-3